This is a list of T cell receptor beta chains from one sample in a study of T cell changes during pregnancy in multiple sclerosis. The assay was immunoSEQ multiplex PCR, and TCRdb's table has in-frame clones only and misses some. The table lists about 59,000 clones, about 90% of them singletons, with more than 2.5% in the top ten. The material sequenced was peripheral blood, taken in the second trimester of pregnancy. These receptors all come from a female donor in good health, enrolled as a control in a pregnancy study. CDR3s include the opening cysteine and the closing phenylalanine or tryptophan. D genes are given only for firm matches. Clone size is stated in some rows and not others, as once, few, many or a class when expanded.

>TRBV18|TRBJ1-1|TRBD1|-
CASSGEQGQLTFF
TGTGCCAGCTCAGGGGAACAGGGGCAGTTAACTTTCTTT
>TRBV15|TRBJ1-1|TRBD1|-
CATSRAHRSGGANTEAFF
TGTGCCACCAGCAGAGCGCACAGGTCAGGGGGCGCGAACACTGAAGCTTTCTTT
>TRBV28|TRBJ2-7|TRBD2|-
CASSLNPGTSGRSKYF
TGTGCCAGCAGTTTAAACCCAGGGACTAGCGGGAGGTCGAAGTACTTC
>TRBV28|TRBJ2-1|-|-
CASSFLPGGNEQFF
TGTGCCAGCAGTTTTTTACCAGGTGGGAATGAGCAGTTCTTC
>TRBV25-1|TRBJ2-5|TRBD1|-
CASSNGTGGLGETQYF
TGTGCCAGCAGTAATGGGACAGGGGGATTAGGGGAGACCCAGTACTTC
>TRBV18|TRBJ2-5|TRBD1|-
CASSPGTVGDQYF
TGTGCCAGCTCACCAGGGACAGTCGGAGACCAGTACTTC
>TRBV7-3|TRBJ2-2|-|-
CASSLSSGNPGELFF
TGTGCCAGCAGCTTGAGCAGCGGTAATCCCGGGGAGCTGTTTTTT
>TRBV5-3|TRBJ2-7|TRBD2|-
CARPLAGPSYEQYF
TGTGCCAGACCCTTAGCGGGACCTTCCTACGAGCAGTACTTC
>TRBV6-5|TRBJ2-3|TRBD2|-
CASSALAGGPDTQYF
TGTGCCAGCAGTGCCCTAGCGGGAGGGCCAGATACGCAGTATTTT
>TRBV10-2|TRBJ1-2|-|-
CASQSRVTRYGYTF
TGCGCCAGCCAATCCAGGGTGACCCGCTATGGCTACACCTTC
>TRBV6-5|TRBJ2-1|TRBD2|-
CASSYALAFEQFF
TGTGCCAGCAGTTACGCACTAGCGTTTGAGCAGTTCTTC
>TRBV4-3|TRBJ2-5|-|-
CASSQMGGETQYF
TGCGCCAGCAGCCAAATGGGAGGTGAGACCCAGTACTTC
>TRBV11-1|TRBJ2-4|TRBD2|-
CASSSTSGAKNIQYF
TGTGCCAGCAGCTCAACTAGCGGAGCCAAAAACATTCAGTACTTC
>TRBV14|TRBJ2-2|TRBD2|-
CASSQGRRGRITGELFF
TGTGCCAGCAGCCAAGGACGTCGCGGGAGGATCACCGGGGAGCTGTTTTTT
>TRBV5-1|TRBJ2-1|-|-
CASSLWGGPYNEQFF
TGCGCCAGCAGCTTATGGGGGGGCCCCTACAATGAGCAGTTCTTC
>TRBV6-6|TRBJ1-5|TRBD1|-
CASSAGDRGLPQHF
TGTGCCAGCAGTGCAGGAGACAGGGGTTTACCCCAGCATTTT
>TRBV6-5|TRBJ1-1|-|few
CASSYSTTFEAFF
TGTGCCAGCAGTTACAGCACTACTTTTGAAGCTTTCTTT
>TRBV28|TRBJ2-7|TRBD2|-
CASSLAASGNYEQYF
TGTGCCAGCAGTTTGGCGGCTAGCGGGAATTACGAGCAGTACTTC
>TRBV5-1|TRBJ2-1|-|-
CASSLELFINEQFF
TGCGCCAGCAGCTTGGAGCTGTTTATCAATGAGCAGTTCTTC
>TRBV28|TRBJ2-6|-|-
CASRTDWANVLTF
TGTGCCAGCAGGACCGACTGGGCCAACGTCCTGACTTTC
>TRBV19|TRBJ2-1|TRBD1|-
CASSWGTGYNEQFF
TGTGCCAGTAGTTGGGGGACAGGGTACAATGAGCAGTTCTTC
>TRBV9|TRBJ2-1|TRBD2|-
CASSVLREANEQFF
TGTGCCAGCAGCGTCTTGCGGGAGGCTAATGAGCAGTTCTTC
>TRBV5-6|TRBJ2-7|TRBD1|-
CASSSGTGVLYEQYF
TGTGCCAGCAGCTCTGGGACAGGTGTTCTATACGAGCAGTACTTC